One sample yielded the 9 T cell receptor beta chains listed below, sequenced in a study of CXCR3-negative and CXCR3-positive naive CD8 T cells. Study-level results: Compared with CXCR3-negative naive cells, CXCR3-positive naive cells showed more hydrophobic TRB CDR3s.

All TRB cDNA libraries came from 5' RACE performed with UMI labels. TCRdb derives one entry per CDR3 protein from the 5' RACE reads, leaving out DNA. Across about 150,000 distinct CDR3 sequences, the top ten clones capture about 0.48% of the sample. The antigens these receptors bind are not known. Sequenced: naive CXCR3+ CD8+ T cells from blood. The subset: CD45RO-CCR7+CD27+CD95- naive CD8+ T cells expressing CXCR3 (TNR3+). These TCRs come from a human donor in good health. Some clones in this sample may be carry-over from other donors' samples.

The chain joins TRBV20-1 to TRBJ2-2; lacking DNA, the TRBD1 call made by TCRdb goes unchecked. This CDR3 contains 16 residues. Germline V lookup: CDR1 DFQATT, CDR2 SNEGSKA (reference sequence). CDR3: CSARDEDREYTGELFF.

V usage is TRBV12-3 or TRBV12-4 and J usage is TRBJ2-7; TCRdb's D gene call, TRBD1, goes unchecked for lack of DNA. The CDR3 extends over 15 amino acids. CDR3 sequence: CASSVRDRGLTEQYF.

The CDR3 region is CASSLYRTEAFF. The chain uses TRBV7-9 and TRBJ1-1. The germline gives CDR1 SEHNR, CDR2 FQNEAQ (reference sequence). The CDR3 spans 12 residues.

The rearrangement joins TRBV7-9 to TRBJ2-7. The CDR3 has 13 amino acids. CDR1 SEHNR and CDR2 FQNEAQ come from the germline V gene (reference sequence). This CDR3 is CAVSLVYDYEQYF.

The V gene is TRBV4-1, the J gene TRBJ2-4; there is no DNA to check the TCRdb D call of TRBD1. Per the germline V gene, CDR1 is MGHRA and CDR2 is YSYEKL. The CDR3 extends over 16 amino acids. The CDR3 is CASSQPTARGKNIQYF.

CDR3 protein: CASSYEGLEQFF. The chain employs TRBV6-2 or TRBV6-3 and TRBJ2-1; checking the TCRdb D call of TRBD1 is not possible without DNA. CDR1 and CDR2 (germline): MNHEY, SVGEGT. The length of the CDR3 is 12 residues.

The chain is built from TRBV7-9 and TRBJ1-5. CDR1 and CDR2 (germline): SEHNR, FQNEAQ (reference sequence). This CDR3 is 12 amino acids long. The CDR3: CASSLVGDLQHF.

The genes are TRBV20-1 and TRBJ2-7; the TCRdb D gene call, TRBD1, has no DNA to confirm it. The CDR3 spans 15 residues. Per the germline V gene, CDR1 is DFQATT and CDR2 is SNEGSKA (reference sequence). CDR3 loop: CSARERTATSYEQYF.

The chain links TRBV5-5 to TRBJ1-1; there is no DNA to check the TCRdb D call of TRBD1. The CDR3 is made up of 14 amino acids. Per the germline V gene, CDR1 is SGHKS and CDR2 is YYEKEE (reference sequence). The chain's CDR3 is CASSHGQGSTEAFF. The variable domain in full, completed from reference TRBV5-5 and TRBJ1-1, reads DAGVTQSPTHLIKTRGQQVTLRCSPISGHKSVSWYQQVLGQGPQFIFQYYEKEERGRGNFPDRFSARQFPNYSSELNVNALLLGDSALYLCASSHGQGSTEAFFGQGTRLTVV.